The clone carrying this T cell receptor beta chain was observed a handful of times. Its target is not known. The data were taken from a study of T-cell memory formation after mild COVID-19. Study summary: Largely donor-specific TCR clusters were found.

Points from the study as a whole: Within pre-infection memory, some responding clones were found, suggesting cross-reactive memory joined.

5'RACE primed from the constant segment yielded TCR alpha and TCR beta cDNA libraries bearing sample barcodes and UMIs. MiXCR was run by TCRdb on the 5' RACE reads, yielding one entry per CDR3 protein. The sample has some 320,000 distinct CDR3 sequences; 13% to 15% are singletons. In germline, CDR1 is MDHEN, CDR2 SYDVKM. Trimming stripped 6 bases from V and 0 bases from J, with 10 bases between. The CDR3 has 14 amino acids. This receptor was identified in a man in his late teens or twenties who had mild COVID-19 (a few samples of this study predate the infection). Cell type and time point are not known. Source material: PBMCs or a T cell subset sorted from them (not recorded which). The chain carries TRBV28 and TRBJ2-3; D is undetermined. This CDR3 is CASSWWQSTDTQYF. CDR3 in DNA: TGTGCCAGCAGCTGGTGGCAGAGCACAGATACGCAGTATTTT.